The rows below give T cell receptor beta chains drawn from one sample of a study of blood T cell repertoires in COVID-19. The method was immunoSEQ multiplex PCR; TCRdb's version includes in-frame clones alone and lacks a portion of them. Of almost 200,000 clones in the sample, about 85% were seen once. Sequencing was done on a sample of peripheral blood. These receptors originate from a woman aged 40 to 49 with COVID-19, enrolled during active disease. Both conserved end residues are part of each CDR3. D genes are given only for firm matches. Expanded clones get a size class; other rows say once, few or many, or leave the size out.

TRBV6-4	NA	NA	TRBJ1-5	TGTGCCAGCAGTCTAGAGGGAGGGGATCAGCCCCAGCATTTT	CASSLEGGDQPQHF
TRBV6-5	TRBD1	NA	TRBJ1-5	TGTGCCAGCAGGCTAACAGGGGGCCAGCCCCAGCATTTT	CASRLTGGQPQHF
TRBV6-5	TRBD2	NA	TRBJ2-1	TGTGCCAGCAGGTTGACTAGCGGAGGCGACGCGGGGTTCTTC	CASRLTSGGDAGFF
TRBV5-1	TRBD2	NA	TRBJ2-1	TGCGCCAGCAGCGACGGGAGGGCTGGAAATGAGCAGTTCTTC	CASSDGRAGNEQFF
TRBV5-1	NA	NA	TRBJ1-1	TGCGCCAGCAGCTCCAGGACAGCTTTGAACACTGAAGCTTTCTTT	CASSSRTALNTEAFF
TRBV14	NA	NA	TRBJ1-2	TGTGCCAGCAGCCCAAGCGGGAAATATGGCTACACCTTC	CASSPSGKYGYTF
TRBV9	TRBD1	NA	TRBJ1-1	TGTGCCAGCAGCGCTCATACAGGGGGCACTGAAGCTTTCTTT	CASSAHTGGTEAFF
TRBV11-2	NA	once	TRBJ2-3	TGTGCCAGCAGCTCCCCCGGGACAGATACGCAGTATTTT	CASSSPGTDTQYF
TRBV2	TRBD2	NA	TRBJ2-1	TGTGCCAGCAGTGAAGCGTTGATAGCGGGCTACAATGAGCAGTTCTTC	CASSEALIAGYNEQFF
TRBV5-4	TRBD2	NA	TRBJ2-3	TGTGCCAGCAGCTTGGGGGCGGGGGGGCGCACAGATACGCAGTATTTT	CASSLGAGGRTDTQYF
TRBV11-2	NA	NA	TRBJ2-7	TGTGCCAGCAGCTTAAACAGGGCAGTTTACGAGCAGTACTTC	CASSLNRAVYEQYF
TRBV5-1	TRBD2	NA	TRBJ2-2	TGCGCCAGCCGGAAAACTAGCGGGGGATACACCGGGGAGCTGTTTTTT	CASRKTSGGYTGELFF
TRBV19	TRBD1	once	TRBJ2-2	TGTGCCAGTAGTCCGGGGACAGTAAAAACCGGGGAGCTGTTTTTT	CASSPGTVKTGELFF
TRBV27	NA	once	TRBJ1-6	TGTGCCAGCAGTTTAGAAGGGGGAGGGGATTCACCCCTCCACTTT	CASSLEGGGDSPLHF
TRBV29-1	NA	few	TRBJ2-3	TGCAGCGTTTGGGGCGGTGGGACAGATACGCAGTATTTT	CSVWGGGTDTQYF